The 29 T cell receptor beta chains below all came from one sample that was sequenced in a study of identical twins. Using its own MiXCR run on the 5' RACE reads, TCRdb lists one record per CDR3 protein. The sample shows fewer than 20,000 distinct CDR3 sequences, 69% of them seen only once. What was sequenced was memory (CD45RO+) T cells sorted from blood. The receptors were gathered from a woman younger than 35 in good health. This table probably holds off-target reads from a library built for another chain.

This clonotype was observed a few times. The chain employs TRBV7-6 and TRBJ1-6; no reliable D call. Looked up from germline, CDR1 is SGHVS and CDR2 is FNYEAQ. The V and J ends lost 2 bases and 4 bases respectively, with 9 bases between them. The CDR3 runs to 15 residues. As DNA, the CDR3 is TGTGCCAGCAGCTTAAAAGGCCCGTATAATTCACCCCTCCACTTT. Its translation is CASSLKGPYNSPLHF.

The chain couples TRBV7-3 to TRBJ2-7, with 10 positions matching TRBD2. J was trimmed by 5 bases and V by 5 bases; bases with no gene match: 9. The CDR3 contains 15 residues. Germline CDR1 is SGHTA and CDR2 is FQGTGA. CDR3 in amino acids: CASSRGGTSVDEQYF. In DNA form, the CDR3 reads TGTGCCAGCAGCCGAGGGGGGACTAGCGTGGACGAGCAGTACTTC.

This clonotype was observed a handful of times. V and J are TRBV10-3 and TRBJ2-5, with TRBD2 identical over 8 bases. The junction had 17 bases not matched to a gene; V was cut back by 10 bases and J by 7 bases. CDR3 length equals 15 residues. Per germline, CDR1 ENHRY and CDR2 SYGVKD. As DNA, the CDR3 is TGTGCCACCAAGTCAACGGGACTAGAGACGGGGACCCAGTACTTC. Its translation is CATKSTGLETGTQYF.

CDR3 loop: CASTSPAGAGDTQYF. The CDR3 nucleotides are TGTGCCAGCACCTCGCCAGCGGGAGCTGGAGATACGCAGTATTTT. This chain connects TRBV6-1 to TRBJ2-3; TRBD2 aligns across 8 bases. This CDR3 contains 15 residues. Trimming took 7 bases from V and 5 from J; bases not matched to a gene: 11. CDR1 is MNHNS and CDR2 is SASEGT in the germline V gene.

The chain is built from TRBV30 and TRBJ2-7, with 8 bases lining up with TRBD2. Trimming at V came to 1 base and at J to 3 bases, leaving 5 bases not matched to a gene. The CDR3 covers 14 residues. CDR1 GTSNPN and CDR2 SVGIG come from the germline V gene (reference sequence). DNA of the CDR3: TGTGCCTGGAGTGGTTTGGGGACTAGCTACGAGCAGTACTTC. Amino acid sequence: CAWSGLGTSYEQYF.

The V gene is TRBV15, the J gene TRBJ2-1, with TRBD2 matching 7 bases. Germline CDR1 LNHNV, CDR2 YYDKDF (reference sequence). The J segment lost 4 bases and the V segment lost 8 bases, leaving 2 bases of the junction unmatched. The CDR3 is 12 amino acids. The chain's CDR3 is CATSGGYNEQFF. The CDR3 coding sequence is TGTGCCACCTCCGGGGGGTACAATGAGCAGTTCTTC.

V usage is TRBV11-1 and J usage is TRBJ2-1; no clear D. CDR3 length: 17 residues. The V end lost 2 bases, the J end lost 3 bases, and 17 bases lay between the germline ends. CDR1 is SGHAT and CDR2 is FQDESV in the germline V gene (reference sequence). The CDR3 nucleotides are TGTGCCAGCAGCTTAACCCCCAGTCCGATTGGCTACAATGAGCAGTTCTTC. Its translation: CASSLTPSPIGYNEQFF.

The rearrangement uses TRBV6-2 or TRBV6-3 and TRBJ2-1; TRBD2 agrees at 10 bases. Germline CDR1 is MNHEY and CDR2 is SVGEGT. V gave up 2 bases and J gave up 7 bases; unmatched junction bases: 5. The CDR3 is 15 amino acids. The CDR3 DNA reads TGTGCCAGCAGTTACCTCTCTAGCGGGAGTAATGAGCAGTTCTTC. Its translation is CASSYLSSGSNEQFF.

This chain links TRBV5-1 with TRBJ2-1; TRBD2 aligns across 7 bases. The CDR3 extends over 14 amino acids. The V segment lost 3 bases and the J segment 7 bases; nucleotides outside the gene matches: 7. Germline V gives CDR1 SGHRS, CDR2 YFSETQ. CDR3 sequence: CASSSIAGGNEQFF. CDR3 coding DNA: TGCGCCAGCAGCTCGATAGCGGGTGGGAATGAGCAGTTCTTC.

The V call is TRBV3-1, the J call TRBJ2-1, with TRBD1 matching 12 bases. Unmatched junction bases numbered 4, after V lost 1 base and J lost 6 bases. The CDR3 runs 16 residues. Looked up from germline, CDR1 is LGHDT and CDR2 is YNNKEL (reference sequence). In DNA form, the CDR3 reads TGTGCCAGCAGCCAAGGTCCGGGACAGGGGGCCAATGAGCAGTTCTTC. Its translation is CASSQGPGQGANEQFF.

The CDR3 nucleotides are TGTGCCAGCAGCTTCCGGACTAGCGGCCCAGATACGCAGTATTTT. This codes for CASSFRTSGPDTQYF. This chain joins TRBV13 and TRBJ2-3; 10 positions agree with TRBD2. The J segment lost 4 bases and the V segment lost 3 bases, leaving 4 bases of the junction unmatched. This CDR3 region has 15 residues. Germline CDR1 reads PRHDT; CDR2 reads FYEKMQ (reference sequence).

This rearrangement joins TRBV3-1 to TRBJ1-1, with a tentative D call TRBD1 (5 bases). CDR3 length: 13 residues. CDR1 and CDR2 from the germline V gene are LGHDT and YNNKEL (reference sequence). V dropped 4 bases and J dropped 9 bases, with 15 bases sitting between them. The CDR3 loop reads CASSPQGRSQAFF. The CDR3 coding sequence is TGTGCCAGCAGCCCCCAGGGACGAAGCCAAGCTTTCTTT. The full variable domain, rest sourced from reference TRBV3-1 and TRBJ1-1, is DTAVSQTPKYLVTQMGNDKSIKCEQNLGHDTMYWYKQDSKKFLKIMFSYNNKELIINETVPNRFSPKSPDKAHLNLHINSLELGDSAVYFCASSPQGRSQAFFGQGTRLTVV.

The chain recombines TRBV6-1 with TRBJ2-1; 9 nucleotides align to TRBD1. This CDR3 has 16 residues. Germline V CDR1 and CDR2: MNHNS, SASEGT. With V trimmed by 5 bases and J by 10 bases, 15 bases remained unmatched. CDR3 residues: CASSNLPGQGLQEQFF. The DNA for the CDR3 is TGTGCCAGCAGTAACTTACCGGGACAGGGTCTACAAGAGCAGTTCTTC.

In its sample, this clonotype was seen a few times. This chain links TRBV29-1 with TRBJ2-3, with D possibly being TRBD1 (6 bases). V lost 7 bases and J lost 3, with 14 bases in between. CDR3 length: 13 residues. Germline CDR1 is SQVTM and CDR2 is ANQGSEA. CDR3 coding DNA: TGCAGCGCCCGGGACATTTCGACAGATACGCAGTATTTT. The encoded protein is CSARDISTDTQYF.

The CDR3 region has the DNA TGCGCCAGCAGCCAACGGTCGGCAGTCACCGGGGAGCTGTTTTTT. Protein product: CASSQRSAVTGELFF. The chain carries TRBV4-3 and TRBJ2-2; D not certain. Germline V gene data show CDR1 as LGHNA and CDR2 as YSLEER. V lost 2 bases and J lost 4, with 11 bases in between. This CDR3 has 15 amino acids.

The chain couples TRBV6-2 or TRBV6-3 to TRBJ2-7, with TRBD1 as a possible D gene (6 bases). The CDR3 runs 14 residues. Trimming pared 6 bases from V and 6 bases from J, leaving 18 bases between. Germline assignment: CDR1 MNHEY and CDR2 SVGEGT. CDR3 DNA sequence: TGTGCCAGCAGGACCCGAGGGGGAAGGCTCGAGCAGTACTTC. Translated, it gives CASRTRGGRLEQYF.

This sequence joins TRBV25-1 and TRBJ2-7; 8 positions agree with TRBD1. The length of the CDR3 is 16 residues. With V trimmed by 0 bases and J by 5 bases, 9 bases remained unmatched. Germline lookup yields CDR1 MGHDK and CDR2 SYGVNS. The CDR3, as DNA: TGTGCCAGCAGTGAATATGAGGCACAGGGGGAGAACGAGCAGTACTTC. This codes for CASSEYEAQGENEQYF.

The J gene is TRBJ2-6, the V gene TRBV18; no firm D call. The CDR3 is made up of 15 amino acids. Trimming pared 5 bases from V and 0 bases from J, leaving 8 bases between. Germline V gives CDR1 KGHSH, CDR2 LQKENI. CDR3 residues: CASSGPSSGANVLTF. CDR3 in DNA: TGTGCCAGCTCAGGCCCCAGCTCTGGGGCCAACGTCCTGACTTTC.

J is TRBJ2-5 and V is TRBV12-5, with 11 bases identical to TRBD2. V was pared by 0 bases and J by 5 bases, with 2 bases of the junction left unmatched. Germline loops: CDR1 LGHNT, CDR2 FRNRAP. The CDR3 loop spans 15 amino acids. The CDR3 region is CASGLVTSGTETQYF. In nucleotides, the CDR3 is TGTGCTAGTGGTTTGGTGACTAGCGGGACGGAGACCCAGTACTTC.

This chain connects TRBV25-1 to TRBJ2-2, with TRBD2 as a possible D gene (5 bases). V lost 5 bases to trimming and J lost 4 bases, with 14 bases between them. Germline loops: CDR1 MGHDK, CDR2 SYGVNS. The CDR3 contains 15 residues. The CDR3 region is CASSSVTGVTGELFF. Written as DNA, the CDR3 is TGTGCCAGCAGTTCCGTGACCGGGGTCACCGGGGAGCTGTTTTTT.

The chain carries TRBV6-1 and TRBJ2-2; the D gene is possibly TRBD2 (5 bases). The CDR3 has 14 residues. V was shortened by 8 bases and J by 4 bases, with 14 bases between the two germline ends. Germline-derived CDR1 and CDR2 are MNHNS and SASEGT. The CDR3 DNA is TGTGCCAGCGCCCCCGGGGTAATCACCGGGGAGCTGTTTTTT. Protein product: CASAPGVITGELFF.

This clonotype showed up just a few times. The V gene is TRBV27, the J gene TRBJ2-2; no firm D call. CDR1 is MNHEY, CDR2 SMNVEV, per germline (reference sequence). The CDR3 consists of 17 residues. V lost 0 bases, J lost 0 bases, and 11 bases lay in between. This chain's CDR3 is CASSLSLTYANTGELFF. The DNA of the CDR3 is TGTGCCAGCAGTTTATCCTTAACTTACGCGAACACCGGGGAGCTGTTTTTT.

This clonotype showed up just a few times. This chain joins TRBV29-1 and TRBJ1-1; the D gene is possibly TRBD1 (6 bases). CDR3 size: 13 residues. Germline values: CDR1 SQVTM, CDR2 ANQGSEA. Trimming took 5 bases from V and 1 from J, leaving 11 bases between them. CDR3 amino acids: CSVPGTSNTEAFF. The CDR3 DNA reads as TGCAGCGTTCCAGGGACATCGAACACTGAAGCTTTCTTT.

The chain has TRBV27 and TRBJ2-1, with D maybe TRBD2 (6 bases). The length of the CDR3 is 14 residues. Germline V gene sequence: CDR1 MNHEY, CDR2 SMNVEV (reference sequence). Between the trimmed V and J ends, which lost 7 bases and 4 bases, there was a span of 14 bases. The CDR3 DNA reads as TGTGCCAGCAATTCCTGGGGGGTATACAATGAGCAGTTCTTC. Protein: CASNSWGVYNEQFF.

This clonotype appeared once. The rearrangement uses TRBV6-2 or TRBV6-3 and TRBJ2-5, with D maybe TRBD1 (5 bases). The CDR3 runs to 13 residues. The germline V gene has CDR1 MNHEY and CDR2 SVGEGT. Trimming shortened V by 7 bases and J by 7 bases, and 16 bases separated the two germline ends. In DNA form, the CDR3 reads TGTGCCAGCACCCAAGGGGCGATCAGGACCCAGTACTTC. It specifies CASTQGAIRTQYF.

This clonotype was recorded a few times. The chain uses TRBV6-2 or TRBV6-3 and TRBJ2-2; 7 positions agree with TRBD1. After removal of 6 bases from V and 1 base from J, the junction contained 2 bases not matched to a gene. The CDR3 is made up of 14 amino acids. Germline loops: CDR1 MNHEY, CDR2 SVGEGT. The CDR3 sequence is CASRWDRNTGELFF. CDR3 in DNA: TGTGCCAGCAGATGGGACAGGAACACCGGGGAGCTGTTTTTT.

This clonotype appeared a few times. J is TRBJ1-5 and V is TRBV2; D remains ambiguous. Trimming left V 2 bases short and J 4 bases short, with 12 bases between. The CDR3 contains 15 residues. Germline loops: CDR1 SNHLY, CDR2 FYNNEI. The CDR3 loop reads CASSEPPEQNQPQHF. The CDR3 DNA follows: TGTGCCAGCAGTGAACCCCCCGAACAGAATCAGCCCCAGCATTTT. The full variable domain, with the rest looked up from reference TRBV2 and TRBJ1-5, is EPEVTQTPSHQVTQMGQEVILRCVPISNHLYFYWYRQILGQKVEFLVSFYNNEISEKSEIFDDQFSVERPDGSNFTLKIRSTKLEDSAMYFCASSEPPEQNQPQHFGDGTRLSIL.

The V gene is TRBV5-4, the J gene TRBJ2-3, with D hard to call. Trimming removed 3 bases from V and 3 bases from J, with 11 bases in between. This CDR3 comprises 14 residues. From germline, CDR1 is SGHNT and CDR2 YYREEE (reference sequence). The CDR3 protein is CASSWGLRTDTQYF. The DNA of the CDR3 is TGTGCCAGCAGCTGGGGTTTGAGGACAGATACGCAGTATTTT.

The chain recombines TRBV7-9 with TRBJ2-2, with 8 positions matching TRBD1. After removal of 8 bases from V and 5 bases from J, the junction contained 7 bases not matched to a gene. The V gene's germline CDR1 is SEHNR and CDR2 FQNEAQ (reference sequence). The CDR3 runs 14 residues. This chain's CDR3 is CASCPQGATGELFF. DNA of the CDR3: TGTGCCAGCTGTCCGCAGGGGGCTACCGGGGAGCTGTTTTTT.